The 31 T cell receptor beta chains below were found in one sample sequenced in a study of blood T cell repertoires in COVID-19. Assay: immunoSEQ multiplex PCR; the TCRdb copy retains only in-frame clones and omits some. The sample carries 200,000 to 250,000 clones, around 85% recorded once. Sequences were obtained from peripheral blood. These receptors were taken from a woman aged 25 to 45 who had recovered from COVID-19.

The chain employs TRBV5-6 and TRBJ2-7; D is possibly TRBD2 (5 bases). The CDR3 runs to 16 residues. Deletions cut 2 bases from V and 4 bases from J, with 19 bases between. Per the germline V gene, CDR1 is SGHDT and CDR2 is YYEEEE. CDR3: CASSFGRAGGRYEQYF. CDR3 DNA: TGTGCCAGCAGCTTCGGTAGGGCAGGAGGAAGGTACGAGCAGTACTTC.

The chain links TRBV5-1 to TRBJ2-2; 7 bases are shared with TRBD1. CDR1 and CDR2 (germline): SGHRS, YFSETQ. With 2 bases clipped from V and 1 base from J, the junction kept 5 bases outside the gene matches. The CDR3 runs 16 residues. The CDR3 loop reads CASSLQGSGNTGELFF. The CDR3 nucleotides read TGCGCCAGCAGCTTACAGGGGAGCGGGAACACCGGGGAGCTGTTTTTT.

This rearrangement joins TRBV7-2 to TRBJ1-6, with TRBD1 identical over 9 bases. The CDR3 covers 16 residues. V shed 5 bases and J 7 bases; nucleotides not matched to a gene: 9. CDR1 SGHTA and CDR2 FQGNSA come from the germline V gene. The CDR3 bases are TGTGCCAGCAGCACTACTGGACAGGGGAGAAATTCACCCCTCCACTTT. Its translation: CASSTTGQGRNSPLHF.

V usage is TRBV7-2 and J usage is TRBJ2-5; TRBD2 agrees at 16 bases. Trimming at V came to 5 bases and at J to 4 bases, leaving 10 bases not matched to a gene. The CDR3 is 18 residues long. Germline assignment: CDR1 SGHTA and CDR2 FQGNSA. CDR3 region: CASSLSGTSGGARETQYF. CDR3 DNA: TGTGCCAGCAGCCTCTCGGGGACTAGCGGGGGGGCACGAGAGACCCAGTACTTC. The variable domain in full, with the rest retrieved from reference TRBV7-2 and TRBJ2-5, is GAGVSQSPSNKVTEKGKDVELRCDPISGHTALYWYRQSLGQGLEFLIYFQGNSAPDKSGLPSDRFSAERTGGSVSTLTIQRTQQEDSAVYLCASSLSGTSGGARETQYFGPGTRLLVL.

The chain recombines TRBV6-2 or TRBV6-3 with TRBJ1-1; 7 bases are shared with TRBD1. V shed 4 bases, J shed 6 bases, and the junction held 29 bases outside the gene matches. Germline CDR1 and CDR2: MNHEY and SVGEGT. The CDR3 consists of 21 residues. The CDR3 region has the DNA TGTGCCAGCAGTTCCCGAGCAGTAGGGCAGGGGGAATTAACATGGAGTCCTGAAGCTTTCTTT. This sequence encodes CASSSRAVGQGELTWSPEAFF.

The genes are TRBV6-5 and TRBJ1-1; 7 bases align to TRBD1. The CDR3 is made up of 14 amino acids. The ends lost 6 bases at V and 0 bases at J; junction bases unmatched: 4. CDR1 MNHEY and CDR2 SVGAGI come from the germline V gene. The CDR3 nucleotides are TGTGCCAGCAGGTCACAGGGGATGAACACTGAAGCTTTCTTT. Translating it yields CASRSQGMNTEAFF.

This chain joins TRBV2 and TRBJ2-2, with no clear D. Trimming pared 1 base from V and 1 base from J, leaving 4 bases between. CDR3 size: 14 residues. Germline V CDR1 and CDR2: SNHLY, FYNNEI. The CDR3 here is CASSEVRNTGELFF. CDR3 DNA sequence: TGTGCCAGCAGTGAAGTGCGGAACACCGGGGAGCTGTTTTTT.

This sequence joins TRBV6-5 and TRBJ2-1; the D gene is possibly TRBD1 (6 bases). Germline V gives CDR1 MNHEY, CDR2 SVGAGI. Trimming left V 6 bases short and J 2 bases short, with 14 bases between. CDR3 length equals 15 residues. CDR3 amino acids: CASRETGLAYNEQFF. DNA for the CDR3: TGTGCCAGCAGGGAGACAGGTTTGGCCTACAATGAGCAGTTCTTC.

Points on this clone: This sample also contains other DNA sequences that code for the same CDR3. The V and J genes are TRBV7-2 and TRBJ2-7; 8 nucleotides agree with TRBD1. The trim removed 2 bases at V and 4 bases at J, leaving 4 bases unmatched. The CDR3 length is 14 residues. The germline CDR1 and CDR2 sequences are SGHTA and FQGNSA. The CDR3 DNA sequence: TGTGCCAGCAGCTTAAGTACAGGGGGATACGAGCAGTACTTC. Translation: CASSLSTGGYEQYF. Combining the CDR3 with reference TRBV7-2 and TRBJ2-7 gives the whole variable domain GAGVSQSPSNKVTEKGKDVELRCDPISGHTALYWYRQSLGQGLEFLIYFQGNSAPDKSGLPSDRFSAERTGGSVSTLTIQRTQQEDSAVYLCASSLSTGGYEQYFGPGTRLTVT.

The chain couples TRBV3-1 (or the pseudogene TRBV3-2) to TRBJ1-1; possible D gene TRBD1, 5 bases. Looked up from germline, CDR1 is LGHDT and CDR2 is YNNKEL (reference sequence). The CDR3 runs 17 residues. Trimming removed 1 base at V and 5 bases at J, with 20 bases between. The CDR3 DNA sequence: TGTGCCAGCAGCCAAGCCCCCAAGACAGATATCTTAACTGAAGCTTTCTTT. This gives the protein CASSQAPKTDILTEAFF.

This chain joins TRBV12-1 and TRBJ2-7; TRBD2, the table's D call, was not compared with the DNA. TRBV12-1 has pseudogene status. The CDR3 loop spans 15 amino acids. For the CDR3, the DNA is TGTGCCAGCACCGTCACTAGCGGGGGGAATTACGAGCAGTACTTC. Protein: CASTVTSGGNYEQYF.

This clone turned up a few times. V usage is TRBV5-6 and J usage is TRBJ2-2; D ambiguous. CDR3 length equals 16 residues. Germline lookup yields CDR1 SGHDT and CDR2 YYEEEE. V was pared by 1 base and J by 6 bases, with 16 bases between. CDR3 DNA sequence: TGTGCCAGCAGCTTGAGGTGGCCTTCTGGAGCCGGGGAGCTGTTTTTT. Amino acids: CASSLRWPSGAGELFF. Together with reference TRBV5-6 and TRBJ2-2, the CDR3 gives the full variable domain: DAGVTQSPTHLIKTRGQQVTLRCSPKSGHDTVSWYQQALGQGPQFIFQYYEEEERQRGNFPDRFSGHQFPNYSSELNVNALLLGDSALYLCASSLRWPSGAGELFFGEGSRLTVL.

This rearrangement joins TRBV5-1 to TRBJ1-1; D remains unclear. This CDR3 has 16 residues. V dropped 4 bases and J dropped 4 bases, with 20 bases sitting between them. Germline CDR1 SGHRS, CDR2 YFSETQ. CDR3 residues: CASSERSRPARTEAFF. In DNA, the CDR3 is TGCGCCAGCAGCGAAAGATCCAGGCCCGCCCGCACTGAAGCTTTCTTT.

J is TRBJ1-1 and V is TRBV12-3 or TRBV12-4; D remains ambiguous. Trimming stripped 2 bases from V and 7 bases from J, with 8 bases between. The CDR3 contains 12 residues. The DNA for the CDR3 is TGTGCCAGCAGTTTATACTTTAATGAAGCTTTCTTT. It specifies CASSLYFNEAFF.

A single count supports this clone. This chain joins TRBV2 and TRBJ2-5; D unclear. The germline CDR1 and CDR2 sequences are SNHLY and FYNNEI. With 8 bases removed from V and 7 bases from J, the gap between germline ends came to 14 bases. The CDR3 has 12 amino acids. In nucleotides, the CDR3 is TGTGCCAGCCTCCCCCGGCGAGGGACCCAGTACTTC. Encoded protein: CASLPRRGTQYF.

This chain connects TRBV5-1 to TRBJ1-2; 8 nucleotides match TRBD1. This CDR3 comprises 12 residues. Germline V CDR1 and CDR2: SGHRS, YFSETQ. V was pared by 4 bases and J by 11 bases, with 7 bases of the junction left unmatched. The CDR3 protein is CASSADRALYTF. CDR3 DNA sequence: TGCGCCAGCAGCGCGGACAGGGCTTTATACACCTTC.

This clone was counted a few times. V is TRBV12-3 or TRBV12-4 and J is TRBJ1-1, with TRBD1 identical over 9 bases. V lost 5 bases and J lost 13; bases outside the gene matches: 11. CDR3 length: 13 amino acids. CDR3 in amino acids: CASSRDGTGKGFF. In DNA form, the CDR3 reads TGTGCCAGCAGTCGAGATGGGACAGGGAAGGGTTTCTTT.

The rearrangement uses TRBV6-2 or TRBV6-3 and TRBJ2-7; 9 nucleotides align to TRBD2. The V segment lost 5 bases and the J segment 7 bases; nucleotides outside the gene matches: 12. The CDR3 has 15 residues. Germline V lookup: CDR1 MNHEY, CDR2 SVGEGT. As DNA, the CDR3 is TGTGCCAGCAGTAATGACCCGGGACTAGCTGGTGAGCAGTACTTC. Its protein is CASSNDPGLAGEQYF.

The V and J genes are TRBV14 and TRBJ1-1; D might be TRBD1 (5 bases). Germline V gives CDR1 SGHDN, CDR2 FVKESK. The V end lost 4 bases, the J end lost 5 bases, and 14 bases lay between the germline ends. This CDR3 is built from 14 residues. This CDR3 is CASSRRDLGTEAFF. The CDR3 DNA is TGTGCCAGCAGCCGGCGGGACTTGGGGACTGAAGCTTTCTTT. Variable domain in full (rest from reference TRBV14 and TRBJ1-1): EAGVTQFPSHSVIEKGQTVTLRCDPISGHDNLYWYRRVMGKEIKFLLHFVKESKQDESGMPNNRFLAERTGGTYSTLKVQPAELEDSGVYFCASSRRDLGTEAFFGQGTRLTVV.

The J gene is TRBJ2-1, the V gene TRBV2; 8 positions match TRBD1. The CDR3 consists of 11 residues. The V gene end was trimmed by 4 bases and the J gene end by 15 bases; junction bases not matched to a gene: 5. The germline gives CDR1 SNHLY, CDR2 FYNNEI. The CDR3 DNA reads TGTGCCAGCAGTGCCAGGGGGCGTGGGTTCTTC. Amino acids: CASSARGRGFF.

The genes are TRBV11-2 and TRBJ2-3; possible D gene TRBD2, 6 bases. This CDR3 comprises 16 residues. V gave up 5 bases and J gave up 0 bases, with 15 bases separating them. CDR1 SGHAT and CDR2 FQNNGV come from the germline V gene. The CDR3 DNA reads TGTGCCAGCAGCCTAGCGCCCACCACTAGCACAGATACGCAGTATTTT. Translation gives CASSLAPTTSTDTQYF.

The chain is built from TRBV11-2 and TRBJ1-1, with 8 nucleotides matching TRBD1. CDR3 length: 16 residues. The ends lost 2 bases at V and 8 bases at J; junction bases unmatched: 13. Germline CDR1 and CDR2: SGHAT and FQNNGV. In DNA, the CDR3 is TGTGCCAGCAGCTTACAGGTGAACGCCGACAGGGGCGAAGCTTTCTTT. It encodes CASSLQVNADRGEAFF.

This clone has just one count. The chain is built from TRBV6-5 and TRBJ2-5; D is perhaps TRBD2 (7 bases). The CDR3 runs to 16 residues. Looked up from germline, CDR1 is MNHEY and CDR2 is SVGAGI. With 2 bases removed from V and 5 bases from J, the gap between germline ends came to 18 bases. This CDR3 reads CASSYGAVGGPETQYF. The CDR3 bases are TGTGCCAGCAGTTACGGAGCTGTGGGGGGGCCGGAGACCCAGTACTTC.

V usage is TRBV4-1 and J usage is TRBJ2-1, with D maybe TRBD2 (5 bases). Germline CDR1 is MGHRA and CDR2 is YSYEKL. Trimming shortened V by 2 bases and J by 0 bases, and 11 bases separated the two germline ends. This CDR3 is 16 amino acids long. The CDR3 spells CASSQRLEGSYNEQFF. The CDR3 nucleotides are TGCGCCAGCAGCCAACGACTCGAGGGCTCCTACAATGAGCAGTTCTTC.

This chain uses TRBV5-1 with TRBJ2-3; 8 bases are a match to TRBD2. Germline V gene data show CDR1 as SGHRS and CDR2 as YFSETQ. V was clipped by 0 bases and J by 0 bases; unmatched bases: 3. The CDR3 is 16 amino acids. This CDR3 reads CASSLALAESTDTQYF. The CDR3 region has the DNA TGCGCCAGCAGCTTGGCACTAGCGGAGAGCACAGATACGCAGTATTTT.

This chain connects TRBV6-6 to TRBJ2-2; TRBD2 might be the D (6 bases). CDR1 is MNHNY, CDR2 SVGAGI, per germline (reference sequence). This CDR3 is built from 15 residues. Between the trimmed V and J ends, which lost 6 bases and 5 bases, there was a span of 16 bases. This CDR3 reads CASSPGGAWTGELFF. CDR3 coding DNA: TGTGCCAGCAGCCCCGGAGGGGCGTGGACCGGGGAGCTGTTTTTT.

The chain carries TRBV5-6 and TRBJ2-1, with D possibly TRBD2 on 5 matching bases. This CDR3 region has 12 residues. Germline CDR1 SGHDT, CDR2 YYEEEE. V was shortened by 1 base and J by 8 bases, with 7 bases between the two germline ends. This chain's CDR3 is CASSLSGDEQFF. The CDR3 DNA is TGTGCCAGCAGCTTGAGCGGAGATGAGCAGTTCTTC.

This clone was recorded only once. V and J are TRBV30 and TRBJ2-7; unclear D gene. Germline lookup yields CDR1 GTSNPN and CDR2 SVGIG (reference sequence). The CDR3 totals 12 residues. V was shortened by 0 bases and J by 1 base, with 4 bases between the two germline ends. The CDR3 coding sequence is TGTGCCTGGAGTGTCCTTTCCTACGAGCAGTACTTC. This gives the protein CAWSVLSYEQYF.

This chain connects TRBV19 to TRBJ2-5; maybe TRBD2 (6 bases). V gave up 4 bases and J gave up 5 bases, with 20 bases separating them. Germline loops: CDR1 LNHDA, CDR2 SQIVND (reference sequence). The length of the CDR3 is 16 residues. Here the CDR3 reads CASSTRDSNGGETQYF. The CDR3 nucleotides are TGTGCCAGTAGTACCCGGGACTCCAACGGCGGGGAGACCCAGTACTTC.

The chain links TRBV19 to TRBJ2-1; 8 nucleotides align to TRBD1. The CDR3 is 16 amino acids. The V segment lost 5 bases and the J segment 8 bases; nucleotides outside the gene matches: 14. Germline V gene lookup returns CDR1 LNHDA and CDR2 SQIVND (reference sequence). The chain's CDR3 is CASSRTGTPGFDEQFF. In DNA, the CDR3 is TGTGCCAGTAGTCGGACAGGGACACCAGGATTCGATGAGCAGTTCTTC.

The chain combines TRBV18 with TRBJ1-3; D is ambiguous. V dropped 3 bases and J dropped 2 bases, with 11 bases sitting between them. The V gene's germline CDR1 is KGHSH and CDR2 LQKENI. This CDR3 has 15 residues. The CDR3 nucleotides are TGTGCCAGCTCACCCCGGGGAACAGCTGGAAACACCATATATTTT. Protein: CASSPRGTAGNTIYF.